This T cell receptor beta chain is from a study of Ad26.COV2.S vaccination and SARS-CoV-2 variants. Study observations and caveats: Possible underestimation of total T cell responses by the TCR breadth and depth analyses was noted.

Concerning this clone: What it binds is unknown.

The treatment denotes: around 19 received Ad26.COV2.S at low or high dose, single or two shots; several received placebo; per-sample allocation not given. The study sampled participants on day 63 after the first vaccine or placebo injection. The protocol was immunoSEQ multiplex PCR, while the TCRdb copy is restricted to in-frame clones and leaves out a portion. This sample yields some 520,000 clones, of which approximately 90% are seen a single time; roughly 13% belongs to the top ten. This sample comprised peripheral blood, obtained in a trial of Ad26.COV2.S vaccine versus placebo. The receptor was derived from a person between 18 and 65 years old who received the Ad26.COV2.S COVID-19 vaccine or a placebo.

Here the CDR3 DNA reads TGTGCCTGGAGTGTATCCGGGGGATATGGCTACACCTTC. Translating it yields CAWSVSGGYGYTF. This chain connects TRBV30 to TRBJ1-2, with a weak D call TRBD1 (5 bases). This CDR3 has 13 amino acids. Germline V gene lookup returns CDR1 GTSNPN and CDR2 SVGIG (reference sequence). Trimming removed 0 bases from V and 5 bases from J, with 10 bases in between.